Listed below are T cell receptor beta chains from one sample, sequenced in a study of breast tumors, draining lymph nodes, adjacent tissues. TCRdb re-called the multiplex PCR reads through MiXCR, storing one row per CDR3 protein. Of fewer than 250,000 distinct CDR3 sequences listed, 32% are singletons. Sequenced: axillary lymph node tissue. The source is a female donor with breast cancer. Some clones in this sample may be carry-over from other donors' samples. Both conserved end residues are part of each CDR3. Fields, in order: V gene, CDR3 protein.

v_call: TRBV7-9; cdr3_aa: CASSLGAGTPSTDPQYF
v_call: TRBV27; cdr3_aa: CASKTGQGNQPQHF
v_call: TRBV7-9; cdr3_aa: CASSLVRQGAGEQYF
v_call: TRBV20-1; cdr3_aa: CSVRDSAGKSEQYF
v_call: TRBV5-1; cdr3_aa: CASSLEGQASYERYF
v_call: TRBV24-1; cdr3_aa: CATGDSPAGLVF
v_call: TRBV18; cdr3_aa: CASSLKGRRTDTQYF
v_call: TRBV19; cdr3_aa: CASSAVVWTASNQPQHF
v_call: TRBV12-3/TRBV12-4; cdr3_aa: CASTGFGKNIQYF
v_call: TRBV9; cdr3_aa: CASSVAFEGLAGGPGEQFF
v_call: TRBV5-5; cdr3_aa: CASSRRTGDQPQHF
v_call: TRBV7-6; cdr3_aa: CASSGAGRQETQHF
v_call: TRBV6-4; cdr3_aa: CAPGQKSEQYF
v_call: TRBV5-1; cdr3_aa: CASSLGGAPTDTQYF
v_call: TRBV19; cdr3_aa: CASSDRVGEQYF
v_call: TRBV25-1; cdr3_aa: CASSEYGRTNTETFF
v_call: TRBV27; cdr3_aa: CASSLGLAGDTQYF
v_call: TRBV25-1; cdr3_aa: CASVGPAGGSETQYF
v_call: TRBV12-3/TRBV12-4; cdr3_aa: CASSLAMGAINEQFF
v_call: TRBV15; cdr3_aa: CATSRGASSRGRNEQFF
v_call: TRBV18; cdr3_aa: CASSPGTSGTSYEQYF
v_call: TRBV25-1; cdr3_aa: CASSPPWTSGRTTDTQYF
v_call: TRBV19; cdr3_aa: CASTSKGGFGTDTQYF
v_call: TRBV3-1; cdr3_aa: CASSQGGNEQFF
v_call: TRBV24-1; cdr3_aa: CATQGRGRTDTQYF
v_call: TRBV9; cdr3_aa: CASSPPDRTSTEAFF
v_call: TRBV15; cdr3_aa: CATSRDQTGGNSPLHF
v_call: TRBV4-3; cdr3_aa: CASSQDRLAGETQYF
v_call: TRBV5-4; cdr3_aa: CASSRPGTNYGYTF
v_call: TRBV19; cdr3_aa: CASSRSGSYEQYF
v_call: TRBV29-1; cdr3_aa: CSYSPLRAEAFF
v_call: TRBV27; cdr3_aa: CASSSVLDPNYGYTF
v_call: TRBV6-5; cdr3_aa: CASSKTREGGYEQYF
v_call: TRBV12-3/TRBV12-4; cdr3_aa: CASSPGTSTQNEQFF
v_call: TRBV12-5; cdr3_aa: CASGLVTGSGKETQYF
v_call: TRBV7-2; cdr3_aa: CASSPNLLGLAGTDTQYF
v_call: TRBV20-1; cdr3_aa: CSARLREPSAGGSNTEAFF
v_call: TRBV15; cdr3_aa: CATSLTSSYNSPLHF
v_call: TRBV7-9; cdr3_aa: CASSNLHEGDGYTF
v_call: TRBV25-1; cdr3_aa: CASSVPFRVAIFLCANYGYTF
v_call: TRBV5-1; cdr3_aa: CASSSTGAQYTEAFF
v_call: TRBV10-2; cdr3_aa: CASSEEEEGGYTF